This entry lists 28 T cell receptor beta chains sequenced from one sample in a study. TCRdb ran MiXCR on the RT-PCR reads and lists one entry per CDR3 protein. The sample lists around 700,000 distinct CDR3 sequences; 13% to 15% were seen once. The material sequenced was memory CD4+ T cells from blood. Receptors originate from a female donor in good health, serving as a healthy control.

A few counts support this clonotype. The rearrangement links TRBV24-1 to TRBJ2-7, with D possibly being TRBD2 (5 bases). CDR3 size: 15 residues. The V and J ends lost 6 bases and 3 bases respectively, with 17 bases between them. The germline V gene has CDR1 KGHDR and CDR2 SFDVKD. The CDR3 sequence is CATSPSGFKVYEQYF. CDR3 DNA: TGTGCCACCAGTCCCAGCGGATTCAAGGTCTACGAGCAGTACTTC.

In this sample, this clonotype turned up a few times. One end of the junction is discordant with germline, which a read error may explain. Here the CDR3 reads CASSLVVFLDF. CDR3 bases: TGTGCCAGCAGCTTAGTAGTCTTCTTGGATTTT. The J gene is TRBJ2-3, the V gene TRBV7-2; D remains unclear. The CDR3 has 11 residues. The germline V gene has CDR1 SGHTA and CDR2 FQGNSA.

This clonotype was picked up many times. In nucleotides, the CDR3 is TGTGCCAGCAGCCAAGATCAGGGAGGCTCTGGAAACACCATATATTTT. Translated: CASSQDQGGSGNTIYF. The genes are TRBV4-2 and TRBJ1-3; TRBD1 might be the D (5 bases). The CDR3 totals 16 residues. The V end lost 0 bases, the J end lost 0 bases, and 9 bases lay between the germline ends. Per the germline V gene, CDR1 is LGHNA and CDR2 is YNFKEQ.

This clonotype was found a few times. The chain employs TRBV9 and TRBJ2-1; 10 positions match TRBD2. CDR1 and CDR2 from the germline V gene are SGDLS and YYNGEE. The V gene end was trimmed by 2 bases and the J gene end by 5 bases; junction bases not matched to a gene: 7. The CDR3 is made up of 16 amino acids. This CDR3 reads CASSVQLAGADNEQFF. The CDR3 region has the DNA TGTGCCAGCAGCGTCCAGCTAGCGGGAGCCGACAATGAGCAGTTCTTC.

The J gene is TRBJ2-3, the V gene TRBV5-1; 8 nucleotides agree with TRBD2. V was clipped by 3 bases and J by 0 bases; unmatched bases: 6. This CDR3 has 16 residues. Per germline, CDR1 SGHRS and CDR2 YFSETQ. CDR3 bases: TGCGCCAGCAGCTCCTTAGCGGGATCTAGCACAGATACGCAGTATTTT. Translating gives CASSSLAGSSTDTQYF.

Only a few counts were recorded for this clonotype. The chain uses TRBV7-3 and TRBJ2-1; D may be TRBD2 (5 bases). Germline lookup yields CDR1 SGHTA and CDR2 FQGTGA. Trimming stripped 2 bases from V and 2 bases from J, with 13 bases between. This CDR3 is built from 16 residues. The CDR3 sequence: CASSLFGADAYNEQFF. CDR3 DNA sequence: TGTGCCAGCAGCTTATTTGGAGCGGACGCCTACAATGAGCAGTTCTTC.

CDR3 nucleotide sequence: TGTGCCAGCATACCGGGGCTAGCGGACAACAATGAGCAGTTCTTC. Its translation: CASIPGLADNNEQFF. The V gene is TRBV6-2 or TRBV6-3, the J gene TRBJ2-1, with 7 bases that match TRBD2. This CDR3 comprises 15 residues. The V gene end was trimmed by 7 bases and the J gene end by 5 bases; junction bases not matched to a gene: 11. The germline CDR1 and CDR2 sequences are MNHEY and SVGEGT.

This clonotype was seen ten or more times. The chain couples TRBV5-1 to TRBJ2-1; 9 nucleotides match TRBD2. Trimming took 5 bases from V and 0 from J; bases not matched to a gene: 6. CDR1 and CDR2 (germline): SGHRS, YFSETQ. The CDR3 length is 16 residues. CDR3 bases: TGCGCCAGCAGTCCACTAGCGGGTGACTCCTACAATGAGCAGTTCTTC. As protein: CASSPLAGDSYNEQFF.

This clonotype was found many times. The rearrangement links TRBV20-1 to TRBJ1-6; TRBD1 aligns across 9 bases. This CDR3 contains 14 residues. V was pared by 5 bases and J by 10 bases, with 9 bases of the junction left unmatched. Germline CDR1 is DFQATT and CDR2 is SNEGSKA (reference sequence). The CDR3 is CSAWDREDSSPLHF. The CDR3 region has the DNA TGCAGTGCTTGGGACAGGGAGGATAGCTCACCCCTCCACTTT.

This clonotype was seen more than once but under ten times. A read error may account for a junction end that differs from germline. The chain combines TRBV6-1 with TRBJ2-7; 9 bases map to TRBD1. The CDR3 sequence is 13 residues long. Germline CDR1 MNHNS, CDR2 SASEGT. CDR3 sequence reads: CASSPGQGLALDF. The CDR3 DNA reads TGTGCCAGCAGCCCGGGACAGGGCCTAGCTTTGGACTTC.

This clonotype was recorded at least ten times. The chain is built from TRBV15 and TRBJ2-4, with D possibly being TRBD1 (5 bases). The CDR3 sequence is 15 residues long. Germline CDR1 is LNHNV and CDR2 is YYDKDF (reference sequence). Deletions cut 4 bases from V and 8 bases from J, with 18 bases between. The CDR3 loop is CATSNSPPGSDIQYF. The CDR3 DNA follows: TGTGCCACCAGCAATAGCCCCCCAGGGTCGGACATTCAGTACTTC.

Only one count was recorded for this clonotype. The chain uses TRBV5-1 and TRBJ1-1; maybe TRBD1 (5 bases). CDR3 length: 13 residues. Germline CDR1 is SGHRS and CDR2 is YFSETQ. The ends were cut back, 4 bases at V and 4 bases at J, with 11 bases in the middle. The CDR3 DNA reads TGCGCCAGCAGCCTAGGGGCGCTCACTGAAGCTTTCTTT. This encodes CASSLGALTEAFF.

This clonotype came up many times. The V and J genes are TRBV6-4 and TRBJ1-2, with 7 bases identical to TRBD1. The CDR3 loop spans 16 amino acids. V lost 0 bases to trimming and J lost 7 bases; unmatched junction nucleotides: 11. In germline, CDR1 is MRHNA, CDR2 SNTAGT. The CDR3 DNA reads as TGTGCCAGCAGTGACTCGGGCTCAGGGGGTGTTGGTGGCTACACCTTC. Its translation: CASSDSGSGGVGGYTF.

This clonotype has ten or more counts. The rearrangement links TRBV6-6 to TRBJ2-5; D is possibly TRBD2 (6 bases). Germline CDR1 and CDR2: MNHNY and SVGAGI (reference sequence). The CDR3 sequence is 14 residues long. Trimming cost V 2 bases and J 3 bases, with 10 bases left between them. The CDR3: CASSYTSGEETQYF. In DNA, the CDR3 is TGTGCCAGCAGTTACACGTCGGGGGAAGAGACCCAGTACTTC.

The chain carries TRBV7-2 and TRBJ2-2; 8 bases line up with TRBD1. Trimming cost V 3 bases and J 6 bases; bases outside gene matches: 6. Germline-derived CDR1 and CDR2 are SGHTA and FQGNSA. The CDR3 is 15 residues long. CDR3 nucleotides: TGTGCCAGCAGCTTGGGCAGGGGGCTTCCCGGGGAGCTGTTTTTT. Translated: CASSLGRGLPGELFF.

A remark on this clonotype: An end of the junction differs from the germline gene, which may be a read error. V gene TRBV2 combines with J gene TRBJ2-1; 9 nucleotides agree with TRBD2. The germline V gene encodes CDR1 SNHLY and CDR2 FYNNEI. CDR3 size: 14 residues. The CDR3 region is CATSRGRAINEQFF. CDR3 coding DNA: TGTGCCACCAGTCGCGGGAGGGCCATCAATGAGCAGTTCTTC. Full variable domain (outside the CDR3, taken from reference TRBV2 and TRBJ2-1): EPEVTQTPSHQVTQMGQEVILRCVPISNHLYFYWYRQILGQKVEFLVSFYNNEISEKSEIFDDQFSVERPDGSNFTLKIRSTKLEDSAMYFCATSRGRAINEQFFGPGTRLTVL.

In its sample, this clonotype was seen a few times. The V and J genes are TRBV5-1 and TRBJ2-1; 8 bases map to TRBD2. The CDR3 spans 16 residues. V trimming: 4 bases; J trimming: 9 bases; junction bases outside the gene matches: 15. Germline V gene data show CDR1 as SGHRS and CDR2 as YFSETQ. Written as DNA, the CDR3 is TGCGCCAGCAGCCCCCCAGGAACGGGACTAGTAAGTGAGCAGTTCTTC. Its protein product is CASSPPGTGLVSEQFF.

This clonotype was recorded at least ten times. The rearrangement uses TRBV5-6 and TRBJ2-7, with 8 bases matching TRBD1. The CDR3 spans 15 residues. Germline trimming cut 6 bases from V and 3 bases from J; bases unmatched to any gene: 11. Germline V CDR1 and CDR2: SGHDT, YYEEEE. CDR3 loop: CASIGPPGQDYEQYF. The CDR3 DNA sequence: TGTGCCAGCATAGGACCCCCGGGACAGGACTACGAGCAGTACTTC.

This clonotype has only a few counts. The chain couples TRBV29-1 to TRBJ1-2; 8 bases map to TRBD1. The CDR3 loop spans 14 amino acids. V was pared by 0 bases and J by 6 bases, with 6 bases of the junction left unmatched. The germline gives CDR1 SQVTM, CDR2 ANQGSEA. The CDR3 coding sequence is TGCAGCGTTGAAGAGGCCACAGGGGGAGATGGCTACACCTTC. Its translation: CSVEEATGGDGYTF.

For the CDR3, the DNA is TGTGCCAGCAGCAGCTTACGACAGGGGGATTCCTACGAGCAGTACTTC. Amino acid sequence: CASSSLRQGDSYEQYF. The rearrangement uses TRBV7-9 and TRBJ2-7, with 9 bases lining up with TRBD1. This CDR3 is built from 16 residues. Unmatched junction bases numbered 9, after V lost 5 bases and J lost 1 base. In germline, CDR1 is SEHNR, CDR2 FQNEAQ (reference sequence).

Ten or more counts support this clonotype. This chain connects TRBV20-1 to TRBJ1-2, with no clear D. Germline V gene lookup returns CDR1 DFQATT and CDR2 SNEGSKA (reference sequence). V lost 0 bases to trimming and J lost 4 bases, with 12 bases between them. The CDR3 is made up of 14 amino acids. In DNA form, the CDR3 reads TGCAGTGCTAGAGAGGCGGGTTCGGTCTATGGCTACACCTTC. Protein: CSAREAGSVYGYTF.

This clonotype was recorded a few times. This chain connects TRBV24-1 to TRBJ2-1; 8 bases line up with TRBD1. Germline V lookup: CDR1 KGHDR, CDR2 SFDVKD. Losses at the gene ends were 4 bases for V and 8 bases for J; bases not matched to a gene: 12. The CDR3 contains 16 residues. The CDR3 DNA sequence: TGTGCCACCAGTGACTCCGGGACAGGCATAAATTATGAGCAGTTCTTC. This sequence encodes CATSDSGTGINYEQFF.

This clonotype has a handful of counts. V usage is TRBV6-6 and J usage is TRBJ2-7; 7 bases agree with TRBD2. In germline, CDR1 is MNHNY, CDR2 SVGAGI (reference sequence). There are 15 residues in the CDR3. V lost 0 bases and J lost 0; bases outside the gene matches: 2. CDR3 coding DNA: TGTGCCAGCAGTTACTCTAGCGGGTTCTCCTACGAGCAGTACTTC. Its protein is CASSYSSGFSYEQYF.

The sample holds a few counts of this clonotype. The CDR3 nucleotides read TGCGCCAGCAGCAAAGAACAGGGTTTCAGCTGGATGAACACTGAAGCTTTCTTT. It encodes CASSKEQGFSWMNTEAFF. The genes are TRBV5-1 and TRBJ1-1; possible D gene TRBD1, 6 bases. The CDR3 totals 18 residues. Between the trimmed V and J ends, which lost 4 bases and 0 bases, there was a span of 22 bases. The germline V gene has CDR1 SGHRS and CDR2 YFSETQ.

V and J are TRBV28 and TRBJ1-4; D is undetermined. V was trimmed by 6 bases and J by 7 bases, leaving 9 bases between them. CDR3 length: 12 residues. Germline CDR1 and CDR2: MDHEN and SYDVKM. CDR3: CASRRGAEKLFF. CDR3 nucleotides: TGTGCCAGCAGGCGGGGAGCTGAAAAACTGTTTTTT. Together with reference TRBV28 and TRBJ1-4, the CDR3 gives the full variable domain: DVKVTQSSRYLVKRTGEKVFLECVQDMDHENMFWYRQDPGLGLRLIYFSYDVKMKEKGDIPEGYSVSREKKERFSLILESASTNQTSMYLCASRRGAEKLFFGSGTQLSVL.

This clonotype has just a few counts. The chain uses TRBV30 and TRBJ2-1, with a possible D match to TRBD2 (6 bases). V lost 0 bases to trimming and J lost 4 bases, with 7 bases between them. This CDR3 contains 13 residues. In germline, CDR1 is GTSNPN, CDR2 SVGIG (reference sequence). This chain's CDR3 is CAWSVGTYNEQFF. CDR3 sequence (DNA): TGTGCCTGGAGTGTCGGGACTTACAATGAGCAGTTCTTC.

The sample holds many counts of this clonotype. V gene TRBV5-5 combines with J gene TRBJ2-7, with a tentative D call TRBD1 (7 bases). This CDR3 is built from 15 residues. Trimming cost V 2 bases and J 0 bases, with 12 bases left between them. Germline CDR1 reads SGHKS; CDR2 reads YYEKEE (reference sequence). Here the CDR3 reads CASSFDREASYEQYF. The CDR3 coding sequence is TGTGCCAGCAGCTTCGACAGGGAGGCCTCCTACGAGCAGTACTTC.

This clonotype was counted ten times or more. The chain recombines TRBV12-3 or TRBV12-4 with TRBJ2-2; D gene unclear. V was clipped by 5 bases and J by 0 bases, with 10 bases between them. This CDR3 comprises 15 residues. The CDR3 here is CASSLRDANTGELFF. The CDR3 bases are TGTGCCAGCAGTCTCAGAGACGCGAACACCGGGGAGCTGTTTTTT.